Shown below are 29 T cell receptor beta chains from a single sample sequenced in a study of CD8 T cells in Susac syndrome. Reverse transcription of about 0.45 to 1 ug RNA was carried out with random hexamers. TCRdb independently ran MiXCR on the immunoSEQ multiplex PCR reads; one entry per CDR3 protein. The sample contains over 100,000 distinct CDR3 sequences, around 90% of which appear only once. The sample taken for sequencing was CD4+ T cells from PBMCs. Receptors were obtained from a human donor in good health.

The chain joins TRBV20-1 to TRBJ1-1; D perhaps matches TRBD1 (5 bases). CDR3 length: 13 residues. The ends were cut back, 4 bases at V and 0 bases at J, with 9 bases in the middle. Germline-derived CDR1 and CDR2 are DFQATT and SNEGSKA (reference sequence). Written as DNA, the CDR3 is TGCAGTGCTACGGACACCCTGAACACTGAAGCTTTCTTT. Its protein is CSATDTLNTEAFF.

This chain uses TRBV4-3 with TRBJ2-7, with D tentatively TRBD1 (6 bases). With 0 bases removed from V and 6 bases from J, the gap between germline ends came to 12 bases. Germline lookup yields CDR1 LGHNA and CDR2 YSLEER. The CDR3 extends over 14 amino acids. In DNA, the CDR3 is TGCGCCAGCAGCCAAGAGGATCGAGGGGGCGAGCAGTACTTC. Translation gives CASSQEDRGGEQYF.

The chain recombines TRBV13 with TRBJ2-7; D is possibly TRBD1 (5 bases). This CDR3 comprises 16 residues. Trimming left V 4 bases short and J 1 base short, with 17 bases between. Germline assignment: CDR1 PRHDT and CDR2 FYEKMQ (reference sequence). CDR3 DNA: TGTGCCAGCAGCTCCCGAAGGGCAGGGCAATCCTACGAGCAGTACTTC. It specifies CASSSRRAGQSYEQYF.

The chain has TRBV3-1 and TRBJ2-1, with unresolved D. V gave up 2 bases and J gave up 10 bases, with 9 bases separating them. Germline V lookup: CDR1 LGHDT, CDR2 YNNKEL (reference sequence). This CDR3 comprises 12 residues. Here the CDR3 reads CASSQSPSEQFF. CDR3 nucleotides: TGTGCCAGCAGCCAAAGTCCCTCGGAGCAGTTCTTC.

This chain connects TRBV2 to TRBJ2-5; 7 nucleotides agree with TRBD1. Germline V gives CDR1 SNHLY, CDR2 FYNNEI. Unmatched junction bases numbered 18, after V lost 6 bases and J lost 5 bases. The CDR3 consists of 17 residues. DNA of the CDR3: TGTGCCAGCAGGAGAAAGGGGGCTAGCTTGGTAGAGGAGACCCAGTACTTC. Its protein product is CASRRKGASLVEETQYF.

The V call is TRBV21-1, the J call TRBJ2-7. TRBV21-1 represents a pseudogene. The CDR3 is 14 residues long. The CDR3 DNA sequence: TGTGCCAGCAGCAAGCAAGTAAGCTCCTACGAGCAGTACTTC. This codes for CASSKQVSSYEQYF.

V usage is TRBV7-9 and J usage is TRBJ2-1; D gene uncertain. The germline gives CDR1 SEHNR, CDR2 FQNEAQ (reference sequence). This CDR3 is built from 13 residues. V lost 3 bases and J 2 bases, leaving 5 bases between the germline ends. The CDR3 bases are TGTGCCAGCAGCTTCGCGGCCTACAATGAGCAGTTCTTC. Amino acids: CASSFAAYNEQFF.

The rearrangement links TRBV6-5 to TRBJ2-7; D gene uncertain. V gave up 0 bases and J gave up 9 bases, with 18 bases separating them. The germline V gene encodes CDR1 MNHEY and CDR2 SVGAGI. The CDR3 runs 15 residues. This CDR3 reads CASSYSPTVSGSQYF. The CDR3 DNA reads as TGTGCCAGCAGTTACTCCCCAACAGTATCTGGCTCGCAGTACTTC.

The CDR3 coding sequence is TGTGCCAGCACCGAGGGACCGGGACAGTACACTGAAGCTTTCTTT. Its translation is CASTEGPGQYTEAFF. The chain combines TRBV2 with TRBJ1-1; 7 bases are a match to TRBD1. This CDR3 comprises 15 residues. V lost 7 bases, J lost 3 bases, and 11 bases stayed unmatched. Per the germline V gene, CDR1 is SNHLY and CDR2 is FYNNEI.

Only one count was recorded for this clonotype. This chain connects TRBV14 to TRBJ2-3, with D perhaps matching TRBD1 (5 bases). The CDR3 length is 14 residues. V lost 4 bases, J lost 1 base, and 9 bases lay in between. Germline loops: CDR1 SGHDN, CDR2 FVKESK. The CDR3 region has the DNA TGTGCCAGCAGCCTTCAGGGTCGCACAGATACGCAGTATTTT. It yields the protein CASSLQGRTDTQYF.

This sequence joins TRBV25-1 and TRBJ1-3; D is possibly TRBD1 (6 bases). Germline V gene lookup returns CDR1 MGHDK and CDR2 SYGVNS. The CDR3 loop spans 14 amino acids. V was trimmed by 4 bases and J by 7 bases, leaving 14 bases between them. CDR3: CASSGVQGSNTIYF. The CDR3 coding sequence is TGTGCCAGCAGTGGGGTACAGGGATCGAACACCATATATTTT.

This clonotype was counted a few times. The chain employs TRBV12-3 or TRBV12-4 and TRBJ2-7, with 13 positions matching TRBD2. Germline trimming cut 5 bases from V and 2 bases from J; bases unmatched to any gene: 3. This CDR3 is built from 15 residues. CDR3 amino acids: CASSRLAGGTYEQYF. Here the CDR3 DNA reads TGTGCCAGCAGTAGACTAGCGGGAGGTACCTACGAGCAGTACTTC.

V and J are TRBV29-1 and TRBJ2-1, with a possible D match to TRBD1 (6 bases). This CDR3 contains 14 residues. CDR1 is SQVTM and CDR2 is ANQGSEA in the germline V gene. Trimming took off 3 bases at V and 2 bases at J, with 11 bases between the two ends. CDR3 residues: CSVELGQTYNEQFF. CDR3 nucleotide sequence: TGCAGCGTTGAGCTAGGACAGACCTACAATGAGCAGTTCTTC.

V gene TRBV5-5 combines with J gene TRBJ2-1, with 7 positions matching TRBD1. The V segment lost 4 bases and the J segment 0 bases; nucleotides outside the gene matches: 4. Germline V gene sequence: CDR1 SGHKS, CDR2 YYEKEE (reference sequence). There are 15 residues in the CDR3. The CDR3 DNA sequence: TGTGCCAGCAGCATCCGGGACAGCTCCTACAATGAGCAGTTCTTC. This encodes CASSIRDSSYNEQFF. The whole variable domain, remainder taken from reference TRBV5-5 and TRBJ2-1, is DAGVTQSPTHLIKTRGQQVTLRCSPISGHKSVSWYQQVLGQGPQFIFQYYEKEERGRGNFPDRFSARQFPNYSSELNVNALLLGDSALYLCASSIRDSSYNEQFFGPGTRLTVL.

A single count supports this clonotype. Written as DNA, the CDR3 is TGTGCCTGGATCTCGGCAGGAGCCTCTAACTATGGCTACACCTTC. This encodes CAWISAGASNYGYTF. V usage is TRBV30 and J usage is TRBJ1-2; no reliable D call. Germline V lookup: CDR1 GTSNPN, CDR2 SVGIG (reference sequence). The CDR3 has 15 amino acids. The V end was cut by 4 bases, the J end by 0 bases, with 15 bases between.

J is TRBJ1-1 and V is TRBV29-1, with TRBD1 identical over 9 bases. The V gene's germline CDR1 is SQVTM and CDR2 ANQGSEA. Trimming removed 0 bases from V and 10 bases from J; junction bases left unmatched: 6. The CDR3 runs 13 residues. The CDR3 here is CSVEDGQGTRAFF. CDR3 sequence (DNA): TGCAGCGTTGAAGATGGACAGGGGACCAGAGCTTTCTTT.

The CDR3 coding sequence is TGTGCCAGCAGTTACTCGGCTGACTACGAGCAGTACTTC. It is translated as CASSYSADYEQYF. The chain uses TRBV6-5 and TRBJ2-7; unclear D gene. The germline V gene has CDR1 MNHEY and CDR2 SVGAGI. V was pared by 0 bases and J by 3 bases, with 6 bases between. This CDR3 contains 13 residues.

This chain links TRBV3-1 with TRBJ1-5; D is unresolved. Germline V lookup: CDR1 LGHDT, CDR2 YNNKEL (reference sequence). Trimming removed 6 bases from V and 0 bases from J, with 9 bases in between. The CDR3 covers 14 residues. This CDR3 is CASSLYVSNQPQHF. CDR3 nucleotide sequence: TGTGCCAGCAGTCTATATGTTAGCAATCAGCCCCAGCATTTT. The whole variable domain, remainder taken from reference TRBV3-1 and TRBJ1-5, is DTAVSQTPKYLVTQMGNDKSIKCEQNLGHDTMYWYKQDSKKFLKIMFSYNNKELIINETVPNRFSPKSPDKAHLNLHINSLELGDSAVYFCASSLYVSNQPQHFGDGTRLSIL.

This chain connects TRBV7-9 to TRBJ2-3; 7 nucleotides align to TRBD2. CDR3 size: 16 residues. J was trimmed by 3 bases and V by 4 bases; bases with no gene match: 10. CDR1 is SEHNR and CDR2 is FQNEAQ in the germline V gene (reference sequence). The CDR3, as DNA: TGTGCCAGCAGCTCGCTAGGGGAGGGCCCAACAGATACGCAGTATTTT. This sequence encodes CASSSLGEGPTDTQYF.

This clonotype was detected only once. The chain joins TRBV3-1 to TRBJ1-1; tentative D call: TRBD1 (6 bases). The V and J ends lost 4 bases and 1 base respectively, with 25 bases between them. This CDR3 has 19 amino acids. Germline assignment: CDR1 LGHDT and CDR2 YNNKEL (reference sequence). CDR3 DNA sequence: TGTGCCAGCAGCCCGGAAGGGACCCGAGGGCAGGGGAAGAACACTGAAGCTTTCTTT. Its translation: CASSPEGTRGQGKNTEAFF.

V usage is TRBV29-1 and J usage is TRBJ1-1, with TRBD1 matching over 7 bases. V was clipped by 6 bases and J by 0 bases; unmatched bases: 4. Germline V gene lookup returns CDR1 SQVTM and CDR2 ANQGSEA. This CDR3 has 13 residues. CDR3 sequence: CSVTGKMNTEAFF. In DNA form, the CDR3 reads TGCAGCGTGACAGGGAAAATGAACACTGAAGCTTTCTTT.

The CDR3 here is CASSSQTSGASYEQYF. CDR3 nucleotide sequence: TGTGCCAGCAGCTCGCAGACTAGCGGGGCTTCCTACGAGCAGTACTTC. The chain is built from TRBV7-2 and TRBJ2-7; 11 bases agree with TRBD2. Unmatched junction bases numbered 6, after V lost 4 bases and J lost 1 base. This CDR3 has 16 residues. Per germline, CDR1 SGHTA and CDR2 FQGNSA.

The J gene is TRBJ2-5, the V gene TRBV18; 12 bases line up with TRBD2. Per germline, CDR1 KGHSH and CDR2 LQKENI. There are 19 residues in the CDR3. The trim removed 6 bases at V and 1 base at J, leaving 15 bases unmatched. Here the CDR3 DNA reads TGTGCCAGCTCGCCCTGGAGCCCAGTGACTAGCGGGGGCCAAGAGACCCAGTACTTC. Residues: CASSPWSPVTSGGQETQYF. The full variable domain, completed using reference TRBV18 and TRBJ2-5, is NAGVMQNPRHLVRRRGQEARLRCSPMKGHSHVYWYRQLPEEGLKFMVYLQKENIIDESGMPKERFSAEFPKEGPSILRIQQVVRGDSAAYFCASSPWSPVTSGGQETQYFGPGTRLLVL.

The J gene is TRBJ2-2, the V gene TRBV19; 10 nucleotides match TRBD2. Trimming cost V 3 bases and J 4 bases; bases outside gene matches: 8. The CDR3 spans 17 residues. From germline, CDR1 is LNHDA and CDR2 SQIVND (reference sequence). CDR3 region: CASSIVASGRATGELFF. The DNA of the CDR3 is TGTGCCAGTAGTATCGTCGCCAGCGGGAGGGCCACCGGGGAGCTGTTTTTT.

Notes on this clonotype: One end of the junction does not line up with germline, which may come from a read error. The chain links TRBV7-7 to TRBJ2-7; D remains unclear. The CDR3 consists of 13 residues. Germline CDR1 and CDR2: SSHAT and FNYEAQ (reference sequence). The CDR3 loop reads CASSEGRANEQYF. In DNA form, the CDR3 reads TGTGCTAGCAGCGAAGGTCGGGCGAACGAGCAGTACTTC.

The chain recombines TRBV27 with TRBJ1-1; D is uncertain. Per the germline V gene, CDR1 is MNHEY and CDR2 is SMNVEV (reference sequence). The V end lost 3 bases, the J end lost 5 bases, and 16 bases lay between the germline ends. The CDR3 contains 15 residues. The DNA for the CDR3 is TGTGCCAGCAGTTTTACGGGTGGTACTCCGACTGAAGCTTTCTTT. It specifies CASSFTGGTPTEAFF.

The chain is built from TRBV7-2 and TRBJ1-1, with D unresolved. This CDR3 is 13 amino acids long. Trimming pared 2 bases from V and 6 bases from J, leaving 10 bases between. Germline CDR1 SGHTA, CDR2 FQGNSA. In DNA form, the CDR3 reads TGTGCCAGCAGCTTATGGGGTCCCGCTGAAGCTTTCTTT. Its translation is CASSLWGPAEAFF.

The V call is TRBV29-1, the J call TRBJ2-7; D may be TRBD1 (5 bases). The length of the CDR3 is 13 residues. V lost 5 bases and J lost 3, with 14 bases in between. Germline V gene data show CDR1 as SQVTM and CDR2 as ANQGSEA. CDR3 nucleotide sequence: TGCAGCGTTCGAATTACCGACAGCTACGAGCAGTACTTC. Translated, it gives CSVRITDSYEQYF.

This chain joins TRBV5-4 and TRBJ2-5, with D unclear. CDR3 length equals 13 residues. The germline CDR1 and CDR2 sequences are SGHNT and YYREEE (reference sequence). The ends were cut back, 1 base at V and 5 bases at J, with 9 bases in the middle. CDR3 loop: CASSLNRAETQYF. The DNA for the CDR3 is TGTGCCAGCAGCTTGAATAGGGCGGAGACCCAGTACTTC.